This entry lists 17 T cell receptor beta chains sequenced from one sample in a study of CD8 T cells in Susac syndrome. With random hexamers, 0.5 to 1 ug RNA was reverse transcribed. TCRdb reprocessed the immunoSEQ multiplex PCR reads with MiXCR, giving one entry per CDR3 protein. The table lists around 25,000 distinct CDR3 sequences, just over 90% of them singletons. Sample: CD8+ T cells from PBMCs. These TCRs come from a human donor with Susac syndrome.

The chain uses TRBV15 and TRBJ2-3; tentatively, D is TRBD1 (6 bases). The CDR3 extends over 15 amino acids. V lost 0 bases and J 7 bases, leaving 14 bases between the germline ends. Per the germline V gene, CDR1 is LNHNV and CDR2 is YYDKDF (reference sequence). CDR3 residues: CATSRDLDSPYTQYF. The CDR3 nucleotides read TGTGCCACCAGCAGAGATCTGGACAGTCCCTATACGCAGTATTTT.

This chain connects TRBV6-6 to TRBJ1-5, with D possibly matching TRBD1 (6 bases). V lost 4 bases, J lost 0 bases, and 10 bases lay in between. Germline V gene sequence: CDR1 MNHNY, CDR2 SVGAGI (reference sequence). There are 15 residues in the CDR3. The CDR3 protein is CASSSDSYSNQPQHF. In nucleotides, the CDR3 is TGTGCCAGCAGTTCGGACAGTTATAGCAATCAGCCCCAGCATTTT.

The chain couples TRBV28 to TRBJ1-2; D is uncertain. CDR3 size: 14 residues. V was trimmed by 4 bases and J by 1 base, leaving 10 bases between them. The germline gives CDR1 MDHEN, CDR2 SYDVKM. The CDR3 sequence: CASSYTFGNYGYTF. DNA for the CDR3: TGTGCCAGCAGTTATACTTTCGGTAACTATGGCTACACCTTC.

This rearrangement joins TRBV12-3 or TRBV12-4 to TRBJ2-5; D possibly corresponds to TRBD1 (5 bases). Trimming took 0 bases from V and 4 from J, leaving 12 bases between them. CDR3 length: 15 residues. CDR3 in DNA: TGTGCCAGCAGTTTAGCAGGGGCGGTCGGAGAGACCCAGTACTTC. As protein: CASSLAGAVGETQYF.

There are a few counts of this clonotype. The chain carries TRBV28 and TRBJ1-1; possible D gene TRBD1, 5 bases. Trimming stripped 2 bases from V and 4 bases from J, with 8 bases between. Germline V gives CDR1 MDHEN, CDR2 SYDVKM. The length of the CDR3 is 13 residues. This chain's CDR3 is CASSLRGGTEAFF. CDR3 bases: TGTGCCAGCAGTTTACGCGGGGGCACTGAAGCTTTCTTT.

The rearrangement uses TRBV3-1 and TRBJ2-2; D not certain. Trimming removed 0 bases at V and 1 base at J, with 3 bases between. This CDR3 region has 14 residues. Germline V CDR1 and CDR2: LGHDT, YNNKEL (reference sequence). The CDR3, as DNA: TGTGCCAGCAGCCAAGATGGGAACACCGGGGAGCTGTTTTTT. Residues: CASSQDGNTGELFF.

V is TRBV24-1 and J is TRBJ2-1; 7 bases are a match to TRBD1. Germline assignment: CDR1 KGHDR and CDR2 SFDVKD. V was pared by 4 bases and J by 6 bases, with 5 bases of the junction left unmatched. The CDR3 spans 14 residues. The CDR3 protein is CATSDLGQSNEQFF. CDR3 bases: TGTGCCACCAGTGACTTGGGACAGAGCAATGAGCAGTTCTTC.

This chain uses TRBV3-1 with TRBJ2-1; possibly TRBD1 for D (5 bases). The CDR3 consists of 15 residues. Trimming removed 0 bases from V and 4 bases from J, with 10 bases in between. CDR1 and CDR2 (germline): LGHDT, YNNKEL (reference sequence). CDR3 sequence: CASSQDVGDYNEQFF. In DNA form, the CDR3 reads TGTGCCAGCAGCCAAGATGTAGGGGATTACAATGAGCAGTTCTTC.

V usage is TRBV4-3 and J usage is TRBJ1-1, with no clear D. CDR1 is LGHNA and CDR2 is YSLEER in the germline V gene. V was clipped by 3 bases and J by 6 bases, with 11 bases between them. The CDR3 runs 13 residues. The CDR3: CASSHSPGSEAFF. In nucleotides, the CDR3 is TGCGCCAGCAGCCATTCTCCGGGTTCTGAAGCTTTCTTT.

In this sample, this clonotype turned up once. The chain is built from TRBV6-5 and TRBJ2-5; TRBD1 agrees at 7 bases. The CDR3 extends over 14 amino acids. CDR1 and CDR2 from the germline V gene are MNHEY and SVGAGI. Trimming cost V 2 bases and J 4 bases; bases outside gene matches: 4. Written as DNA, the CDR3 is TGTGCCAGCAGTTACAAGGGGGCGGCAGAGACCCAGTACTTC. Translation: CASSYKGAAETQYF.

CDR3 coding DNA: TGTGCCAGCAGCCCGTCCCCCCGGCAGGGGTACAATGAGCAGTTCTTC. This encodes CASSPSPRQGYNEQFF. This chain joins TRBV4-2 and TRBJ2-1; possibly TRBD1 for D (6 bases). This CDR3 is 16 amino acids long. Germline loops: CDR1 LGHNA, CDR2 YNFKEQ. The V end was cut by 4 bases, the J end by 4 bases, with 17 bases between.

The rearrangement joins TRBV2 to TRBJ1-4; D is possibly TRBD1 (6 bases). This CDR3 comprises 14 residues. The V end was cut by 10 bases, the J end by 7 bases, with 19 bases between. In germline, CDR1 is SNHLY, CDR2 FYNNEI. Here the CDR3 DNA reads TGTGCCACCGATAGGGGGGTTGGGACTGAAAAACTGTTTTTT. Protein: CATDRGVGTEKLFF.

J is TRBJ2-1 and V is TRBV19, with TRBD2 identical over 9 bases. The CDR3 loop spans 16 amino acids. Trimming removed 0 bases from V and 7 bases from J; junction bases left unmatched: 7. Germline V CDR1 and CDR2: LNHDA, SQIVND (reference sequence). The CDR3 is CASSIDQRGAANEQFF. Written as DNA, the CDR3 is TGTGCCAGTAGTATAGATCAGCGGGGGGCCGCAAATGAGCAGTTCTTC.

The V call is TRBV7-9, the J call TRBJ2-3; the match to TRBD2 covers 8 bases. CDR1 is SEHNR, CDR2 FQNEAQ, per germline (reference sequence). The CDR3 consists of 17 residues. V was clipped by 5 bases and J by 5 bases; unmatched bases: 15. CDR3 sequence reads: CASSLPVGGDAGDTQYF. The CDR3 DNA is TGTGCCAGCAGCCTACCGGTCGGGGGGGACGCGGGAGATACGCAGTATTTT.

The rearrangement joins TRBV20-1 to TRBJ1-5; TRBD1 agrees at 7 bases. Germline CDR1 reads DFQATT; CDR2 reads SNEGSKA (reference sequence). V shed 6 bases, J shed 4 bases, and the junction held 15 bases outside the gene matches. The CDR3 contains 16 residues. CDR3 DNA sequence: TGCAGTGCCGAGACAGGGATAGGAAGGGAGAATCAGCCCCAGCATTTT. It specifies CSAETGIGRENQPQHF.

This chain connects TRBV10-3 to TRBJ1-6; D uncertain. The germline V gene has CDR1 ENHRY and CDR2 SYGVKD. The CDR3 is 15 residues long. Trimming cost V 3 bases and J 4 bases, with 10 bases left between them. This CDR3 reads CAISDGSDYNSPLHF. CDR3 in DNA: TGTGCCATCAGTGATGGGTCCGATTATAATTCACCCCTCCACTTT.

The V call is TRBV7-9, the J call TRBJ1-6, with D maybe TRBD1 (5 bases). Germline V gene sequence: CDR1 SEHNR, CDR2 FQNEAQ (reference sequence). V was trimmed by 5 bases and J by 0 bases, leaving 11 bases between them. The CDR3 totals 16 residues. The CDR3: CASSRSGSSYNSPLHF. CDR3 sequence (DNA): TGTGCCAGCAGCCGTTCAGGGAGCTCCTATAATTCACCCCTCCACTTT.